This section outlines one T cell receptor (beta chain) sequence together with its context. Its antigen is currently not known. The input lacks base qualities; no much larger clone sits a single base away. Whole blood was collected in K2EDTA tubes by collaborating institutions according to the institutions' own protocols. For TCRbeta analysis, collaborator samples were shipped as frozen whole blood, as isolated PBMCs, or as DNA extracted from either sample type. TCRbeta CDR3 regions were amplified from genomic DNA using the immunoSEQ Assay, a bias-controlled multiplex PCR. In the paper's pipeline: Nucleated cell counts per sample were estimated from amplification of reference gene primers within the assay. To quantify the absolute abundance of each unique TCRbeta CDR3 rearrangement, sequence reads were collapsed and filtered. Productive Simpson clonality was computed per sample as the square root of Simpson's diversity index over productive rearrangements. TCRdb retrieved this table from immuneACCESS and kept in-frame rearrangements only. Not all clones are present; in checked studies, unresolved V genes account for under half, and no reason is known for the remainder. That table furnishes V, J and clone size, whereas the DNA furnished D and trimming. Counted in this sample were about 180,000 clones; approximately 87% of them appeared once. Less than 25% of the sample rests with the top ten.

CDR1 and CDR2 are drawn from the germline V gene: ENHRY, SYGVKD. The CDR3 holds 14 amino acids from the cysteine to the phenylalanine. The kept DNA is CDR3 alone, 42 bases in frame from the first base. V loses 2 bases of germline sequence and J loses 5 bases, and the interval between the two ends is 12 bases. The source of the sample is a study of blood T cell repertoires in COVID-19 (dated by TCRdb to 2020 to 2022). For context, the study as a whole: Samples from collaborators originated in the United States, Italy and Spain and spanned both the acute and convalescent phases of COVID-19. The material from the prospective study consisted of cDNA or gDNA derived from T cells, B-cell-depleted T cells, or PBMCs. The dataset comprised deeply sampled blood TCRbeta repertoires from subjects exposed to, actively infected with, or recovered from COVID-19. The repertoires were made available in a free public database intended to serve as a resource for research on the immune response to SARS-CoV-2. Samples were obtained from the ongoing ImmuneRACE study (first 160 participants) and from some 1,200 subjects provided by 6 global collaborators. A de-identified subject ID, COVID-19 status, age in years and sex were almost always included in the sample metadata. Where available, HLA class I and class II types were taken from metadata supplied by the sample provider and were not determined by assay-based typing. Findings and caveats that apply to the study as a whole: Clinical and demographic metadata were provided uncurated, with the amount varying by source and participant.

This clonotype was sampled from a man in his 70s with active or convalescent COVID-19. The sample was peripheral blood. Here the chain combines TRBV10-3 and TRBJ1-1, and the D gene may be TRBD1, 5 bases matching. The DNA reads as follows: TGTGCCATCAGTGAGGGGGCGGGGCGGACTGAAGCTTTCTTT. This yields the protein CAISEGAGRTEAFF.